This T cell receptor (beta chain) comes out of a study of siplizumab effects on memory and regulatory T cells. Study-wide findings and caveats: Siplizumab gave mappable alloreactive CD4+ clones an average Treg-derived fraction of under 70%, against roughly 26% in controls. No more than a minor fraction of alloreactive clones could be traced back to unstimulated subsets. Many proliferating CD4+ or CD8+ clones remained unclassified. Roughly 80-96% of them could not be assigned either a naive or a memory phenotype. Naive T cells, seemingly more diverse than memory cells, seemed major alloresponse contributors.

Turning to this clone: Antigen unknown.

Sequenced by immunoSEQ multiplex PCR; TCRdb stores in-frame clones only, minus some. The sample lists about 85,000 clones, 95% occurring once. This receptor was identified in a human donor in good health. Sequences were obtained from CD8+ T cells sorted from blood.

In nucleotides, the CDR3 is TGTGCCAGCAGCTTAAGCCCTACAGGGCGCACAGATACGCAGTATTTT. Its protein is CASSLSPTGRTDTQYF. This chain links TRBV7-3 with TRBJ2-3, with a weak D call TRBD1 (6 bases). V lost 1 base and J 1 base, leaving 12 bases between the germline ends. CDR1 is SGHTA and CDR2 is FQGTGA in the germline V gene. The CDR3 loop spans 16 amino acids.